The rows below give T cell receptor beta chains drawn from one sample of a study of T cell repertoires in cytomegalovirus infection. TCRdb re-called the reads through MiXCR, storing one row per CDR3 protein. The sample has just under 300,000 distinct CDR3 sequences; around 10% are singletons. Sequenced sample: PBMCs. These receptors originate from a human donor in good health (CMV status not recorded). Some clones in this sample may be carry-over from other donors' samples. The conserved cysteine and the conserved F or W are not part of the CDR3 here.

v_gene	j_gene	CDR3aa
TRBV7-9	TRBJ1-1	ASSLQGALDTEAF
TRBV13	TRBJ1-1	ASSTRTVNTEAF
TRBV11-3	TRBJ1-6	ASSKLTSRNSPLH
TRBV2	TRBJ1-5	ASNRDSKGNQPQH
TRBV28	TRBJ2-2	ASYRGGPQTGELF
TRBV11-1	TRBJ2-7	ASSSKGGPLEQY
TRBV28	TRBJ2-5	ASSLFGLAGAGETQY
TRBV2	TRBJ1-1	ASSGMGAAAF
TRBV2	TRBJ2-3	ASSDRTGKTTDTQY
TRBV23-1	TRBJ1-4	ASSQSGSQGALATNEKLF
TRBV12-5	TRBJ1-5	ASGLGDMGNQPQH
TRBV29-1	TRBJ2-5	SVFEETQY
TRBV20-1	TRBJ2-3	SARDPSWAFFTDTQY
TRBV23-1	TRBJ2-5	ASPRGQVQETQY
TRBV28	TRBJ2-3	ASPSSGSSITDTQY
TRBV20-1	TRBJ2-3	SARRASERGSTDTQY